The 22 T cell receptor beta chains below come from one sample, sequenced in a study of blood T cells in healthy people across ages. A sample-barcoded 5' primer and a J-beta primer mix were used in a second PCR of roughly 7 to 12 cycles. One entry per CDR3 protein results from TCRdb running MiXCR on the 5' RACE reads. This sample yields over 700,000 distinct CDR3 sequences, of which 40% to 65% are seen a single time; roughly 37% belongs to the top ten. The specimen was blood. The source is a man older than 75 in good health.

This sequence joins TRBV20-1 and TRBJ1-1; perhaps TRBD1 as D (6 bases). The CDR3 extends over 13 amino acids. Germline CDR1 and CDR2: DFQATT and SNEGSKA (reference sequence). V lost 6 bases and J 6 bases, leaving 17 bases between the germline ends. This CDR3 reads CSARRGSGAEAFF. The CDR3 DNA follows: TGCAGTGCGCGAAGGGGGTCAGGGGCTGAAGCTTTCTTT.

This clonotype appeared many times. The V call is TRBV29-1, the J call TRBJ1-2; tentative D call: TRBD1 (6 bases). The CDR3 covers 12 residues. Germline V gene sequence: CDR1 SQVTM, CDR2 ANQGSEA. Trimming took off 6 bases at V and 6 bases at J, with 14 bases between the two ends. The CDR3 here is CSVTQGKDGYTF. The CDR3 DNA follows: TGCAGCGTAACACAGGGCAAGGATGGCTACACCTTC.

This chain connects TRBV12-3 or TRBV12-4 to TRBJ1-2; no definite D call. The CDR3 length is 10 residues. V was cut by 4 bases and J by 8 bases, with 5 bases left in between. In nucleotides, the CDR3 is TGTGCCAGCAGTTCATCCGGCTACACCTTC. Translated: CASSSSGYTF.

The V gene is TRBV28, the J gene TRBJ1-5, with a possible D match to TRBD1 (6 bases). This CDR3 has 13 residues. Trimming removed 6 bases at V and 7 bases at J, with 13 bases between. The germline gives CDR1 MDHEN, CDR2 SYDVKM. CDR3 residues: CASRLQGGQPQHF. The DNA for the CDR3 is TGTGCCAGCAGACTACAGGGTGGACAGCCCCAGCATTTT.

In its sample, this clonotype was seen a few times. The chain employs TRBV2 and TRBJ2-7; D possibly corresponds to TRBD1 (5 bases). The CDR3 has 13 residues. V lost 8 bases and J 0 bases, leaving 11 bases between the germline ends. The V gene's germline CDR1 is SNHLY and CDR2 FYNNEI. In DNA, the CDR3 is TGTGCCAGCCTCCAGGGTAGCTCCTACGAGCAGTACTTC. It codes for CASLQGSSYEQYF.

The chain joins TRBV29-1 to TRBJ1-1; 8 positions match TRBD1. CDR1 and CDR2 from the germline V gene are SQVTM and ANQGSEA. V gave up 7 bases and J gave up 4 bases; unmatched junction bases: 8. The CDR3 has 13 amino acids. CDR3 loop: CSAATGAFTEAFF. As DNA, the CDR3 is TGCAGCGCGGCGACAGGGGCCTTCACTGAAGCTTTCTTT.

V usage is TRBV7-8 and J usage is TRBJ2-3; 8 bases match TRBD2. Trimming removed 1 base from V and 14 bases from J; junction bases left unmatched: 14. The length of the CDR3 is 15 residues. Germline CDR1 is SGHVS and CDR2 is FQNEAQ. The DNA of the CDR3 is TGTGCCAGCAGCTTAGAGGCTAGCGGGCACAGATACGCGTATTTT. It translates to CASSLEASGHRYAYF.

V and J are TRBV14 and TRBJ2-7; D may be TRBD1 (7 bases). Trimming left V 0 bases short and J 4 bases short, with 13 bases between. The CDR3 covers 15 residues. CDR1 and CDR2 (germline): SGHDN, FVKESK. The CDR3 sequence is CASSQDGQGGYEQYF. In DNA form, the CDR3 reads TGTGCCAGCAGCCAAGATGGGCAGGGGGGATACGAGCAGTACTTC.

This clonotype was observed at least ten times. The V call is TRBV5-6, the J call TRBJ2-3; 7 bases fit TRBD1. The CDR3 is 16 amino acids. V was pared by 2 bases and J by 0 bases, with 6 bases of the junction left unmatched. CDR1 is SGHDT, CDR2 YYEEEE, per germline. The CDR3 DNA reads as TGTGCCAGCAGCTTCTACAGGGGCAGTAGCACAGATACGCAGTATTTT. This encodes CASSFYRGSSTDTQYF.

The CDR3 DNA follows: TGTGCCAGCGGGAAGCCAGGCAGGAACAATGAGCAGTACTTC. Its translation is CASGKPGRNNEQYF. This chain links TRBV6-5 with TRBJ2-7; D gene ambiguous. V was clipped by 8 bases and J by 7 bases, with 21 bases between them. CDR3 length: 14 amino acids. CDR1 MNHEY and CDR2 SVGAGI come from the germline V gene.

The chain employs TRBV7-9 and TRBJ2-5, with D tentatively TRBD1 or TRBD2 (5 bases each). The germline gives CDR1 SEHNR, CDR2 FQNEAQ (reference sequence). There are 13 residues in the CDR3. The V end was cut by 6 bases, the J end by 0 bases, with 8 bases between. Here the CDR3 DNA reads TGTGCCAGCAGGTGGGGGTACCAAGAGACCCAGTACTTC. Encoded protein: CASRWGYQETQYF.

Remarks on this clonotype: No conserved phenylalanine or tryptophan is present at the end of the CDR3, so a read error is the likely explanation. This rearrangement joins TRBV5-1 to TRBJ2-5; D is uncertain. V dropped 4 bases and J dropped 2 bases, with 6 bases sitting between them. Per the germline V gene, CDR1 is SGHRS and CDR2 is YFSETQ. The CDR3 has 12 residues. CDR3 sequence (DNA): TGCGCCAGCAGCCTAATACAAGAGACCCAGTACTTA. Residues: CASSLIQETQYL.

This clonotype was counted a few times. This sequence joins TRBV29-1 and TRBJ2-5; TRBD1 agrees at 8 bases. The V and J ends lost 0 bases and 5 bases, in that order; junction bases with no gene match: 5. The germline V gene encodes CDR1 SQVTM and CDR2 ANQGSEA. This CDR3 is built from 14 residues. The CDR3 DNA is TGCAGCGTTGAAGACAGGGGGCGTTCGGAGACCCAGTACTTC. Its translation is CSVEDRGRSETQYF.

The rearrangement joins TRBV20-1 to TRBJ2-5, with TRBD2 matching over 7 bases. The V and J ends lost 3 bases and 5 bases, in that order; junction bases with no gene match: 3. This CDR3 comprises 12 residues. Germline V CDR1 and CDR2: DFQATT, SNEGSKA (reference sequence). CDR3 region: CSASSGGETQYF. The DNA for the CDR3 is TGCAGTGCTAGTTCCGGGGGGGAGACCCAGTACTTC.

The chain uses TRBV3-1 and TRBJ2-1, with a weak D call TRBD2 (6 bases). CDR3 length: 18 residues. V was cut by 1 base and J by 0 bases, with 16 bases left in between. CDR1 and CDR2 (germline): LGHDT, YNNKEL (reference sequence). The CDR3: CASSQVTGTGLSYNEQFF. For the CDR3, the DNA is TGTGCCAGCAGCCAAGTTACGGGAACGGGACTCTCCTACAATGAGCAGTTCTTC.

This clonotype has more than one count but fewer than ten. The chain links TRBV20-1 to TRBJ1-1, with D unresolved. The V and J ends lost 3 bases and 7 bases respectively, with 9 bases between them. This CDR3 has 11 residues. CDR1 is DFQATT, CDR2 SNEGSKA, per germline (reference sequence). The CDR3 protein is CSASLTNEAFF. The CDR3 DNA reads TGCAGTGCTAGTCTAACAAATGAAGCTTTCTTT.

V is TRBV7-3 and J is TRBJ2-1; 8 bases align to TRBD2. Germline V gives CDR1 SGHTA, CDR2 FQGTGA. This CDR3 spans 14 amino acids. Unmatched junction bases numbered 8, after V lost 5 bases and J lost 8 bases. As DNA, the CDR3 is TGTGCCAGCAGCCCAACCGGGACTAGGGATGAGCAGTTCTTC. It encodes CASSPTGTRDEQFF.

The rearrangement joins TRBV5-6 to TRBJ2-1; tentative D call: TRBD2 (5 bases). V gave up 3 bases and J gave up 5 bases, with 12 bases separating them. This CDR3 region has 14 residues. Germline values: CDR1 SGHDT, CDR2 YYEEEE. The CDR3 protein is CASSSTRYNNEQFF. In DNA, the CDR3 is TGTGCCAGCAGCTCCACTAGATATAACAATGAGCAGTTCTTC.

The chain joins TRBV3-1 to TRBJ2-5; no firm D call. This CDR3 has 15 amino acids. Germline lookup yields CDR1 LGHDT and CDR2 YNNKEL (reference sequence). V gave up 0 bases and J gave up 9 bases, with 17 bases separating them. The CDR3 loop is CASSQDLALTRAQYF. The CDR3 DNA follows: TGTGCCAGCAGCCAAGATTTGGCGCTTACTCGGGCCCAGTACTTC.

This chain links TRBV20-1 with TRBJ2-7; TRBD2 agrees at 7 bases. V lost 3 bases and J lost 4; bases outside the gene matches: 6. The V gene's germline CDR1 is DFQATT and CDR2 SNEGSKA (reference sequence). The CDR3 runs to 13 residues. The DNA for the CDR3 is TGCAGTGCTAGTCGGGGGGAGTTATACGAGCAGTACTTC. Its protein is CSASRGELYEQYF.

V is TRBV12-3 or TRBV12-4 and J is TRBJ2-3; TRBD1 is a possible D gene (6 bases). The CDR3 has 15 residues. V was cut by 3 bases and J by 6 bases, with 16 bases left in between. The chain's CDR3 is CASSLTGKKGDTQYF. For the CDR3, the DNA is TGTGCCAGCAGTTTGACAGGCAAGAAAGGGGATACGCAGTATTTT.

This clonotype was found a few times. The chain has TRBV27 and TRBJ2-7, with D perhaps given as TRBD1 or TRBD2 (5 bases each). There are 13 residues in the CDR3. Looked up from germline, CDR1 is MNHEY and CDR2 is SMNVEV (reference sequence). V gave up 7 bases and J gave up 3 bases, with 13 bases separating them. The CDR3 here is CASKRDAGYEQYF. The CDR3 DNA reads TGTGCCAGCAAACGGGACGCGGGCTACGAGCAGTACTTC.